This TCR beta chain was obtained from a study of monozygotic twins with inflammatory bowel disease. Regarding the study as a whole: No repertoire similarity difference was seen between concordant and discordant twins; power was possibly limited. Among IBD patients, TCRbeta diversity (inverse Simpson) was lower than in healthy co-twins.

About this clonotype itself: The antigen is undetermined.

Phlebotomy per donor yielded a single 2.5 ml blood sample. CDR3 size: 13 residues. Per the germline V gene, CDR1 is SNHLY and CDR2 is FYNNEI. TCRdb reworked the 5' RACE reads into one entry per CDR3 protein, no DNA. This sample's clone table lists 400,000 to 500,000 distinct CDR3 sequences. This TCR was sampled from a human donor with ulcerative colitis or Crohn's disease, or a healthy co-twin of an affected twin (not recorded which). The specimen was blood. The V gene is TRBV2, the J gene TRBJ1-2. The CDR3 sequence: CASSEVGSDGYTF.